The rows below give T cell receptor beta chains drawn from one sample of a study of blood T cells in healthy people across ages. TCRdb reanalysed the 5' RACE reads using MiXCR and keeps one entry per CDR3 protein. The table records hundreds of thousands of distinct CDR3 sequences, approximately 52% of them present only once. Sequencing used blood. The receptor set was obtained from a woman over 75 in good health. The CDR3 runs from the conserved cysteine through the conserved F or W. D genes are given only for firm matches.

V gene	J gene	D gene	CDR3 protein
TRBV5-1	TRBJ2-1	TRBD1	CASSLAPRQGRNEQFF
TRBV20-1	TRBJ2-3	NA	CSARYGTGTDTQYF
TRBV12-3/TRBV12-4	TRBJ1-6	TRBD1	CASTQGQGSSYNSPLHF
TRBV3-1	TRBJ2-1	NA	CASSQLDEGNEQFF
TRBV18	TRBJ1-5	TRBD1	CASSPQRTGGFGQPQHF
TRBV20-1	TRBJ2-1	TRBD2	CSARDLAGGNGSYNEQFF
TRBV6-5	TRBJ2-1	TRBD1	CASSPRAGQGDNEQFF
TRBV7-8	TRBJ2-5	NA	CASSSLPQGTQYF
TRBV7-2	TRBJ2-3	TRBD1	CASSLLDRRYTDTQYF
TRBV2	TRBJ2-3	NA	CASSGRGDTQYF
TRBV20-1	TRBJ2-1	TRBD2	CSARDSGGAGNEQFF
TRBV12-3/TRBV12-4	TRBJ2-2	NA	CATQFRGGGTGELFF
TRBV20-1	TRBJ1-2	TRBD1	CSPWRGTGGGYTF
TRBV7-9	TRBJ2-1	TRBD1	CASRLGQAPNNEQFF
TRBV4-3	TRBJ2-6	NA	CASREGAGANVLTF
TRBV12-3/TRBV12-4	TRBJ2-3	NA	CASSRDRRGTDTQYF
TRBV2	TRBJ2-1	NA	CASSLDWNNEQFF
TRBV15	NA	NA	CATSRDLGGREQYF
TRBV25-1	TRBJ2-7	NA	CASSDLGRGGMYEQYF
TRBV20-1	TRBJ2-1	NA	CSARGPIKLGEAIYNEQFF
TRBV7-6	NA	NA	CASSLGWPNYEQYF
TRBV6-1	TRBJ2-7	NA	CASSEVRPLDAQYF
TRBV6-1	TRBJ1-1	TRBD1	CASRSPGQGLNTEAFF
TRBV20-1	TRBJ2-7	NA	CSASEGQTYEQYF
TRBV29-1	TRBJ2-5	NA	CSVEGASQETQYF
TRBV6-6	TRBJ2-5	NA	CASKHLETQYF
TRBV24-1	TRBJ1-5	NA	CATSDSGQPQHF
TRBV10-3	TRBJ1-2	NA	CAISETGTAAPNYGYTF
TRBV29-1	TRBJ1-2	NA	CSVEAAGGGPTIYGYTF
TRBV12-3/TRBV12-4	TRBJ2-3	NA	CASSLLSGERDTQYF
TRBV29-1	TRBJ2-2	NA	CSVATGSDTGELFF
TRBV12-3/TRBV12-4	TRBJ2-7	NA	CASSYGSYGQYF
TRBV7-2	TRBJ2-5	TRBD2	CASSLGAGVHRGTQYF
TRBV27	TRBJ2-3	NA	CASSHGTRVTDTRYF
TRBV27	TRBJ1-6	TRBD1	CASSLDRGYNSPLHF
TRBV3-1	TRBJ2-6	TRBD2	CASSRGLAGVVGANVLTF
TRBV28	TRBJ2-3	NA	CASSISGFTDTQYF
TRBV20-1	TRBJ2-1	NA	CSASGDDNEQFF
TRBV20-1	TRBJ2-1	TRBD2	CSSRNPAGGWNEQFF
TRBV25-1	TRBJ2-1	NA	CASKSEGRPYNEQFF
TRBV7-2	TRBJ1-4	NA	CASSLFPEKLFF
TRBV29-1	TRBJ2-3	NA	CSVEAVASDTQYF
TRBV29-1	TRBJ2-2	NA	CSASQLNTGELFF
TRBV5-1	TRBJ2-3	NA	CASSRTGTQYF
TRBV10-3	TRBJ2-5	TRBD2	CAISRGLAGPDEQYF
TRBV27	TRBJ1-5	TRBD1	CASSRTGESGPQHF
TRBV20-1	TRBJ2-7	TRBD1	CSALPIDRGLLEQYF
TRBV5-1	TRBJ2-5	NA	CASSPEVQETQYF
TRBV10-3	TRBJ2-6	TRBD1	CAISVGTAVSGANVLTF
TRBV12-3/TRBV12-4	TRBJ1-6	NA	CASSLGSYNSPLHF
TRBV29-1	TRBJ1-1	NA	CSGTQGTEAFF
TRBV28	TRBJ2-5	NA	CASSLGGLVNGETQYF
TRBV9	TRBJ2-1	TRBD2	CASSLGGRALDEQFF